A single sample gave rise to the 17 T cell receptor beta chains below, sequenced in a study of blood T cell repertoires in COVID-19. Profiling relied on immunoSEQ multiplex PCR, and the TCRdb table lists in-frame clones only, not all of them. Found here are 270,000 or so clones, about 83% of them singletons; the top ten hold around a tenth. The sample comprised peripheral blood. These receptors were taken from a woman in her fifties or sixties who had recovered from COVID-19.

The chain recombines TRBV6-2 or TRBV6-3 with TRBJ2-7; the match to TRBD2 covers 10 bases. J gave up 3 bases and V 2 bases, and 7 bases lay outside the gene matches. CDR3 size: 16 residues. Germline V gene data show CDR1 as MNHEY and CDR2 as SVGEGT. CDR3 loop: CASSYQRLAGDYEQYF. As DNA, the CDR3 is TGTGCCAGCAGTTACCAGCGGCTAGCGGGGGACTACGAGCAGTACTTC.

The V call is TRBV28, the J call TRBJ2-3; TRBD2 is a possible D gene (6 bases). The CDR3 is made up of 14 amino acids. V shed 8 bases and J shed 2 bases, with 14 bases lying between them. Germline V gene data show CDR1 as MDHEN and CDR2 as SYDVKM. CDR3 protein: CASQEGPSTDTQYF. The CDR3 DNA is TGTGCCAGCCAGGAGGGGCCATCCACAGATACGCAGTATTTT.

The J gene is TRBJ1-2, the V gene TRBV7-8; 7 bases are a match to TRBD1. The V segment lost 3 bases and the J segment 7 bases; nucleotides outside the gene matches: 11. The CDR3 covers 15 residues. Looked up from germline, CDR1 is SGHVS and CDR2 is FQNEAQ. The DNA of the CDR3 is TGTGCCAGCAGCTTGGGCCTCGACAGGGTTGGTGGCTACACCTTC. This sequence encodes CASSLGLDRVGGYTF.

The chain uses TRBV19 and TRBJ2-3, with D perhaps TRBD1 (5 bases). This CDR3 has 16 residues. Trimming took 6 bases from V and 2 from J, leaving 18 bases between them. CDR1 and CDR2 from the germline V gene are LNHDA and SQIVND (reference sequence). The CDR3 loop is CASSSGHRSPTDTQYF. CDR3 nucleotides: TGTGCCAGTAGCTCAGGACACCGAAGTCCCACAGATACGCAGTATTTT. The full variable domain, in which reference TRBV19 and TRBJ2-3 provide the parts outside the CDR3, is DGGITQSPKYLFRKEGQNVTLSCEQNLNHDAMYWYRQDPGQGLRLIYYSQIVNDFQKGDIAEGYSVSREKKESFPLTVTSAQKNPTAFYLCASSSGHRSPTDTQYFGPGTRLTVL.

The chain couples TRBV12-3 or TRBV12-4 to TRBJ1-1; 7 nucleotides agree with TRBD1. CDR3 length equals 12 residues. J lost 11 bases, V lost 4 bases, and 7 bases had no gene match. The CDR3 DNA reads as TGTGCCAGCAGTTACGGCCAGGGGGGTGCTTTCTTT. It encodes CASSYGQGGAFF.

This sequence joins TRBV7-2 and TRBJ2-7, with D possibly matching TRBD2 (6 bases). The CDR3 contains 11 residues. V was trimmed by 1 base and J by 11 bases, leaving 9 bases between them. Germline CDR1 and CDR2: SGHTA and FQGNSA. The CDR3: CASSLGAGKYF. The CDR3 DNA reads as TGTGCCAGCAGCTTAGGTGCGGGGAAGTACTTC.

The V and J genes are TRBV6-2 or TRBV6-3 and TRBJ2-1, with D possibly TRBD2 on 5 matching bases. The length of the CDR3 is 14 residues. In germline, CDR1 is MNHEY, CDR2 SVGEGT. Deletions cut 6 bases from V and 9 bases from J, with 18 bases between. CDR3 region: CASSNSRLEGEQFF. Here the CDR3 DNA reads TGTGCCAGCAGCAATTCTCGTCTAGAGGGTGAGCAGTTCTTC.

The chain recombines TRBV6-6 with TRBJ2-7, with D uncertain. The CDR3 covers 14 residues. Germline V gene data show CDR1 as MNHNY and CDR2 as SVGAGI (reference sequence). The ends were cut back, 6 bases at V and 3 bases at J, with 15 bases in the middle. The CDR3 sequence: CASSRPGPFYEQYF. CDR3 DNA sequence: TGTGCCAGCAGCCGCCCCGGTCCCTTCTACGAGCAGTACTTC.

This chain joins TRBV19 and TRBJ2-2; the match to TRBD1 covers 11 bases. Germline V CDR1 and CDR2: LNHDA, SQIVND (reference sequence). With V trimmed by 4 bases and J by 5 bases, 3 bases remained unmatched. The CDR3 spans 15 residues. CDR3: CASSTGTGGTGELFF. The CDR3 DNA reads TGTGCCAGTAGTACCGGGACAGGGGGAACCGGGGAGCTGTTTTTT.

The V gene is TRBV2, the J gene TRBJ2-3; a weak D match, TRBD2 (5 bases). Trimming took 8 bases from V and 4 from J, leaving 16 bases between them. Germline-derived CDR1 and CDR2 are SNHLY and FYNNEI. CDR3 length equals 14 residues. CDR3 nucleotides: TGTGCCAGCCGCTTTACGGGAACTTCAGATACGCAGTATTTT. As protein: CASRFTGTSDTQYF.

This clone occurred once. This chain uses TRBV5-1 with TRBJ2-7, with D unclear. The V gene's germline CDR1 is SGHRS and CDR2 YFSETQ. The V and J ends lost 0 bases and 6 bases respectively, with 7 bases between them. There are 12 residues in the CDR3. CDR3 sequence (DNA): TGCGCCAGCAGCTTGGTCGGGTCCGAGCAGTACTTC. Translating it yields CASSLVGSEQYF. Variable domain in full (rest from reference TRBV5-1 and TRBJ2-7): KAGVTQTPRYLIKTRGQQVTLSCSPISGHRSVSWYQQTPGQGLQFLFEYFSETQRNKGNFPGRFSGRQFSNSRSEMNVSTLELGDSALYLCASSLVGSEQYFGPGTRLTVT.

A few counts support this clone. The chain employs TRBV19 and TRBJ2-7, with 7 bases identical to TRBD1. The CDR3 extends over 15 amino acids. Germline CDR1 and CDR2: LNHDA and SQIVND (reference sequence). V shed 5 bases, J shed 2 bases, and the junction held 9 bases outside the gene matches. In DNA, the CDR3 is TGTGCCAGTAGTTTTACAGGGGTGATTCCCTACGAGCAGTACTTC. It encodes CASSFTGVIPYEQYF. Drawing the rest from reference TRBV19 and TRBJ2-7, the complete variable domain is DGGITQSPKYLFRKEGQNVTLSCEQNLNHDAMYWYRQDPGQGLRLIYYSQIVNDFQKGDIAEGYSVSREKKESFPLTVTSAQKNPTAFYLCASSFTGVIPYEQYFGPGTRLTVT.

The chain uses TRBV9 and TRBJ2-7; D unresolved. V was pared by 7 bases and J by 0 bases, with 11 bases between. In germline, CDR1 is SGDLS, CDR2 YYNGEE. The CDR3 extends over 13 amino acids. The CDR3 region has the DNA TGTGCCAGCGATCGCGGCCCCTCCTACGAGCAGTACTTC. This translates into CASDRGPSYEQYF.

This clone was seen once. The J gene is TRBJ2-1, the V gene TRBV7-2, with TRBD2 as a possible D gene (5 bases). V was shortened by 2 bases and J by 6 bases, with 17 bases between the two germline ends. Per the germline V gene, CDR1 is SGHTA and CDR2 is FQGNSA. This CDR3 is 16 amino acids long. The CDR3 DNA sequence: TGTGCCAGCAGCTTATCCCCAGCGGTGACGGGCAATGAGCAGTTCTTC. Its protein product is CASSLSPAVTGNEQFF.

This clone was seen a single time. This chain joins TRBV4-3 and TRBJ1-1, with a possible D match to TRBD1 (6 bases). Trimming removed 5 bases at V and 3 bases at J, with 13 bases between. Germline V gives CDR1 LGHNA, CDR2 YSLEER. The length of the CDR3 is 14 residues. The CDR3 DNA sequence: TGCGCCAGCAGCTCACAGGGAGGGGACACTGAAGCTTTCTTT. Translated, it gives CASSSQGGDTEAFF.

The gene calls are TRBV28 and TRBJ1-2, with TRBD1 identical over 7 bases. The germline gives CDR1 MDHEN, CDR2 SYDVKM. The length of the CDR3 is 13 residues. V lost 6 bases and J lost 4; bases outside the gene matches: 5. The CDR3: CASSLGQRYGYTF. DNA for the CDR3: TGTGCCAGCAGCCTGGGACAGCGCTATGGCTACACCTTC.

The chain uses TRBV6-4 and TRBJ2-2; the D gene is possibly TRBD2 (5 bases). This CDR3 region has 16 residues. CDR1 and CDR2 from the germline V gene are MRHNA and SNTAGT. V dropped 6 bases and J dropped 2 bases, with 16 bases sitting between them. The CDR3 region is CASSLIFRDNTGELFF. The CDR3 bases are TGTGCCAGCAGCCTTATATTCCGGGATAACACCGGGGAGCTGTTTTTT.